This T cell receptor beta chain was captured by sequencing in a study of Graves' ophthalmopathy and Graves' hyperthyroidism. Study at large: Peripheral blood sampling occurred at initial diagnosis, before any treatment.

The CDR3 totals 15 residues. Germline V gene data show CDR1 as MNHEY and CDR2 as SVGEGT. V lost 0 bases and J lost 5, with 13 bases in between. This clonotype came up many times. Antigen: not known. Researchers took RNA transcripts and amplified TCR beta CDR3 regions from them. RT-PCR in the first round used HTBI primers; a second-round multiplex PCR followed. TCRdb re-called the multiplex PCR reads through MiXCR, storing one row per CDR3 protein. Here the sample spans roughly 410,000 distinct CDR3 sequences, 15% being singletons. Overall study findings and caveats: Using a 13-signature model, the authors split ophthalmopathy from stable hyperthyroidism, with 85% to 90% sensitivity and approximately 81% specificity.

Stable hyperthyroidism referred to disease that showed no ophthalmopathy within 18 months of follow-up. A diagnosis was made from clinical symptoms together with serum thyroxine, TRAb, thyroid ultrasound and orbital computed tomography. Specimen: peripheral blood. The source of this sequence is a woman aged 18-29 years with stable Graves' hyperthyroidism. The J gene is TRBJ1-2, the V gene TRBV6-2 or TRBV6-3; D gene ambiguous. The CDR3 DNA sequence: TGTGCCAGCAGTTACTCGAGATACACATTTTATGGCTACACCTTC. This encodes CASSYSRYTFYGYTF.